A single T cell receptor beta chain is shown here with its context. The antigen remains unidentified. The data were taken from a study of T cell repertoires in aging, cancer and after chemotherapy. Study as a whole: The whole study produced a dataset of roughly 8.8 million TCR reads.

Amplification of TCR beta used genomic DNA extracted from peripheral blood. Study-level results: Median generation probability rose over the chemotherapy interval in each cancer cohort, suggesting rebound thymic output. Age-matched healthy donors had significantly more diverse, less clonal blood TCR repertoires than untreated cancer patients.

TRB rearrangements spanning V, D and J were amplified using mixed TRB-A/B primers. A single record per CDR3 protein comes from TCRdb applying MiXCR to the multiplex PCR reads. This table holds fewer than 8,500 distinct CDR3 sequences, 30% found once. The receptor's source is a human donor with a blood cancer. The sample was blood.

CDR3 DNA: TGTGCCAGCAGTGAAGGAATTGGGGGGGGGAGTTACAATGAGCAGTTCTTC. It encodes CASSEGIGGGSYNEQFF. This chain joins TRBV6-4 and TRBJ2-1; 7 bases match TRBD2. V dropped 3 bases and J dropped 4; count of bases not matched to a gene: 12. Germline assignment: CDR1 MRHNA and CDR2 SNTAGT. The CDR3 length is 17 residues.